The rows below give T cell receptor beta chains drawn from one sample of a study of T cells in Graves' hyperthyroidism and ophthalmopathy. Each CDR3 protein gets one entry after TCRdb re-called the multiplex PCR reads with MiXCR. The table includes more than 450,000 distinct CDR3 sequences, 20% detected once. The sample comprised blood. These receptors were obtained from a man in his forties with Graves' ophthalmopathy. Both conserved end residues are part of each CDR3. Fields, in order: CDR3 length, J gene, D gene, clone size, V gene, CDR3 DNA, CDR3 protein. D genes are given only for firm matches. The listing skips clone size in some rows; elsewhere it reads once, few, many or a size class.

14,TRBJ2-7,TRBD1,.,TRBV19,TGTGCCAGTAGATTCCGGGACAGCTCCTACGAGCAGTACTTC,CASRFRDSSYEQYF
15,TRBJ2-2,.,few,TRBV12-3/TRBV12-4,TGTGCCAGCAGTTTAGCGCGGGCGGGGTCGGGGGAGCTGTTTTTT,CASSLARAGSGELFF
15,TRBJ2-5,.,many,TRBV7-6,TGTGCCAGCAGCTTAGGTGGACAGAGACAAGAGACCCAGTACTTC,CASSLGGQRQETQYF
12,TRBJ2-1,.,once,TRBV3-1,TGTGCCAGCAGCCAAGGGGCGCGAGAGCCGTTCTTC,CASSQGAREPFF
13,TRBJ2-3,.,few,TRBV3-1,TGTGCCAGCAGCCAAGAAGGTTTGGATACGCAGTATTTT,CASSQEGLDTQYF
14,TRBJ2-7,.,many,TRBV20-1,TGCAGCGCGGTGCGGACGGTCCTCTCCTACGAGCAGTACTTC,CSAVRTVLSYEQYF
14,TRBJ2-3,.,few,TRBV20-1,TGCAGTGCTGGTCTGGATGGGGACTTTGATACGCAGTATTTT,CSAGLDGDFDTQYF
14,TRBJ1-5,.,.,TRBV3-1,TGTGCCAGCAGCCAAGGAGCGTCGCGTCAGCCCCAGCATTTT,CASSQGASRQPQHF
18,TRBJ2-1,TRBD2,.,TRBV11-2,TGTGCCAGCAGTTACTCTCCCGGGACTAGCGGGAGAGGGCATGAGCAGTTCTTC,CASSYSPGTSGRGHEQFF
16,TRBJ2-3,TRBD2,.,TRBV20-1,TGCAGGGCCTCCGACCTGGGCGGGAGGGCCTTAGATACGCAGTATTTT,CRASDLGGRALDTQYF
14,TRBJ2-1,TRBD2,.,TRBV6-2/TRBV6-3,TGTGCCGGGGCGGGAGGGCCCTCCTACAATGAGCAGTTCTTC,CAGAGGPSYNEQFF
12,TRBJ2-1,TRBD2,few,TRBV20-1,TGCAGTGCTAGGGGGACTACGAATGAGCAGTTCTTC,CSARGTTNEQFF
15,TRBJ1-3,.,few,TRBV5-1,TGCGCCAGCAGACCCGGGGTACAGCCCGGAAACACCATATATTTT,CASRPGVQPGNTIYF
14,TRBJ2-1,.,many,TRBV28,TGTGCCACCTACAGCAGCAGCTCCTACAATGAGCAGTTCTTC,CATYSSSSYNEQFF
14,TRBJ2-5,.,many,TRBV28,TGTGCCAGCAGCCTGCACCGAAAGACGGCGACCCAGTACTTC,CASSLHRKTATQYF
16,TRBJ1-3,.,.,TRBV7-2,TGTGCCAGCAGTTATCAGGAGGCGGTGTGGGGAAACACCATATATTTT,CASSYQEAVWGNTIYF
15,TRBJ2-1,.,few,TRBV11-2,TGTGCCAGCAGCTTGGTGCCCGACTCCTACAATGAGCAGTTCTTC,CASSLVPDSYNEQFF
13,TRBJ2-2,.,many,TRBV2,TGTGCCAGCAGGGCTCGGGGCACCGGGGAGCTGTTTTTT,CASRARGTGELFF
12,TRBJ2-5,.,.,TRBV9,TGTGCCAGCAGCGTAGTAGGAGAGACCCAGTACTTC,CASSVVGETQYF
17,TRBJ1-2,.,.,TRBV7-9,TGTGCCAGCAGCTTAGGGGGACGACAGTTAGCTAACTATGGCTACACCTTC,CASSLGGRQLANYGYTF
14,TRBJ2-3,.,few,TRBV9,TGTGCCAGCAGCGTAAGACAGACACCAGATACGCAGTATTTT,CASSVRQTPDTQYF
12,TRBJ1-4,.,.,TRBV18,TGTGCCAGCTCCCCCCAGCGTGATTCACTGTTTTTT,CASSPQRDSLFF
15,TRBJ2-3,.,.,TRBV7-9,TGTGCCAGCAGCTTAACTCCATCTAGCACAGATACGCAGTATTTT,CASSLTPSSTDTQYF
15,TRBJ2-7,.,.,TRBV7-9,TGTGCCAGCAGTGCGGACAATTCCCGCCTAAACGAGCAGTACTTC,CASSADNSRLNEQYF
16,TRBJ2-7,TRBD2,many,TRBV28,TGTGCCAGCAGTTCCCCCTTTAGCGGGAGGCTGTACGAGCAGTACTTC,CASSSPFSGRLYEQYF
17,TRBJ2-1,.,.,TRBV20-1,TGCAGTGCTAGATCTCCGGGGATAATTGGGTCATACAATGAGCAGTTCTTC,CSARSPGIIGSYNEQFF
13,TRBJ1-3,.,.,TRBV20-1,TGCAGTGTCACCCACTTCTCTGGAAACACCATATATTTT,CSVTHFSGNTIYF
11,TRBJ2-1,.,many,TRBV27,TGTGCCAGCAGAATTATGGATGAGCAGTTCTTC,CASRIMDEQFF
13,TRBJ2-1,TRBD2,.,TRBV20-1,TGCAGTGCTAGGGCGGGAGGCCAGCTTGAGCAGTTCTTC,CSARAGGQLEQFF
15,TRBJ1-2,TRBD1,many,TRBV27,TGTGCCAGCAGCCCGGGACAGCCTATTAACTATGGCTACACCTTC,CASSPGQPINYGYTF
12,TRBJ1-1,.,.,TRBV19,TGTGCCAGTAGTATCAGCCGCGGCGGAGCTTTCTTT,CASSISRGGAFF
13,TRBJ2-1,.,.,TRBV4-2,TGTGCCAGCAGCCGGGGAGGAGGGTCTGAGCAGTTCTTC,CASSRGGGSEQFF
13,TRBJ1-2,TRBD1,.,TRBV5-1,TGCGCCAGCAGCTTGGGGGACAGGGAGGGCTACACCTTC,CASSLGDREGYTF
15,TRBJ2-1,.,many,TRBV18,TGTGCCAGCTCACCCATCCCCGCAGGCTACAATGAGCAGTTCTTC,CASSPIPAGYNEQFF
14,TRBJ2-7,.,few,TRBV5-4,TGTGCCAGCAGCCAAGGCTTGGGTTCCTACGAGCAGTACTTC,CASSQGLGSYEQYF
15,TRBJ2-3,.,once,TRBV4-3,TGCGCCAGCAGCCAGAGGGGAGCAGGGGAAGATACGCAGTATTTT,CASSQRGAGEDTQYF